These 14 T cell receptor beta chains originate from one sample sequenced in a study of blood T cell repertoires in COVID-19. Some clones are missing from TCRdb's copy, which holds only in-frame ones; the method was immunoSEQ multiplex PCR. This table has roughly 250,000 clones, 75% to 90% appearing once. Sequenced: PBMCs or T cells enriched from blood (not recorded which). The receptors originated from a man aged 35-49 years who had recovered from COVID-19.

This clone was seen just once. V and J are TRBV6-2 or TRBV6-3 and TRBJ2-1; the match to TRBD2 covers 11 bases. The V gene's germline CDR1 is MNHEY and CDR2 SVGEGT. Trimming removed 5 bases from V and 2 bases from J; junction bases left unmatched: 2. The CDR3 totals 15 residues. CDR3 in DNA: TGTGCCAGCAGTCTTAGCGGGAGGGCCTACAATGAGCAGTTCTTC. Translating gives CASSLSGRAYNEQFF.

The chain links TRBV6-5 to TRBJ2-1; 8 bases line up with TRBD1. V shed 2 bases and J 3 bases; nucleotides not matched to a gene: 3. The CDR3 has 15 amino acids. Germline loops: CDR1 MNHEY, CDR2 SVGAGI. CDR3 sequence: CASSYGQGLYNEQFF. In DNA, the CDR3 is TGTGCCAGCAGTTACGGACAGGGTCTCTACAATGAGCAGTTCTTC.

The gene calls are TRBV5-6 and TRBJ2-7, with 12 bases fitting TRBD1. After removal of 3 bases from V and 2 bases from J, the junction contained 6 bases not matched to a gene. The CDR3 consists of 16 residues. Germline V gives CDR1 SGHDT, CDR2 YYEEEE. The CDR3 loop is CASSSGTGGSPYEQYF. The CDR3 DNA follows: TGTGCCAGCAGCTCCGGGACAGGGGGCTCCCCCTACGAGCAGTACTTC. Combining the CDR3 with reference TRBV5-6 and TRBJ2-7 gives the whole variable domain DAGVTQSPTHLIKTRGQQVTLRCSPKSGHDTVSWYQQALGQGPQFIFQYYEEEERQRGNFPDRFSGHQFPNYSSELNVNALLLGDSALYLCASSSGTGGSPYEQYFGPGTRLTVT.

This clone was recorded once. The J gene is TRBJ2-3, the V gene TRBV4-3; D is unclear. Trimming removed 1 base from V and 4 bases from J, with 9 bases in between. CDR3 length: 14 amino acids. Per germline, CDR1 LGHNA and CDR2 YSLEER. DNA of the CDR3: TGCGCCAGCAGCCAAGGGGCTATCGCAGATACGCAGTATTTT. Translated, it gives CASSQGAIADTQYF.

The CDR3 is CASSLRQTQETQYF. CDR3 sequence (DNA): TGCGCCAGCAGCTTAAGACAGACCCAAGAGACCCAGTACTTC. The chain carries TRBV5-1 and TRBJ2-5, with D perhaps TRBD1 (5 bases). The CDR3 has 14 residues. Germline lookup yields CDR1 SGHRS and CDR2 YFSETQ. The V end was cut by 2 bases, the J end by 1 base, with 9 bases between. Full variable domain (missing parts from reference TRBV5-1 and TRBJ2-5): KAGVTQTPRYLIKTRGQQVTLSCSPISGHRSVSWYQQTPGQGLQFLFEYFSETQRNKGNFPGRFSGRQFSNSRSEMNVSTLELGDSALYLCASSLRQTQETQYFGPGTRLLVL.

This clone appeared a single time. This chain uses TRBV14 with TRBJ2-3, with TRBD2 as a possible D gene (5 bases). Between the trimmed V and J ends, which lost 1 base and 3 bases, there was a span of 14 bases. Germline CDR1 is SGHDN and CDR2 is FVKESK. The CDR3 is 16 residues long. The CDR3 region has the DNA TGTGCCAGCAGCCAAGTTAAGGCTAGCTGGACAGATACGCAGTATTTT. This sequence encodes CASSQVKASWTDTQYF.

The J gene is TRBJ2-5, the V gene TRBV29-1; D is perhaps TRBD1 (5 bases). Trimming shortened V by 6 bases and J by 5 bases, and 16 bases separated the two germline ends. The CDR3 runs to 13 residues. Germline CDR1 reads SQVTM; CDR2 reads ANQGSEA. CDR3 nucleotides: TGCAGCGTGAAGGTGGCCGCAGGGGAGACCCAGTACTTC. This encodes CSVKVAAGETQYF. Supplemented by reference TRBV29-1 and TRBJ2-5, the full variable domain reads SAVISQKPSRDICQRGTSLTIQCQVDSQVTMMFWYRQQPGQSLTLIATANQGSEATYESGFVIDKFPISRPNLTFSTLTVSNMSPEDSSIYLCSVKVAAGETQYFGPGTRLLVL.

The V and J genes are TRBV28 and TRBJ2-4, with D possibly matching TRBD2 (5 bases). This CDR3 comprises 18 residues. Germline lookup yields CDR1 MDHEN and CDR2 SYDVKM. V was clipped by 3 bases and J by 0 bases, with 18 bases between them. CDR3 in DNA: TGTGCCAGCAGTTTGAGAGGGATCAACGGGATAGCCAAAAACATTCAGTACTTC. This encodes CASSLRGINGIAKNIQYF.

This clone was seen only once. The V gene is TRBV28, the J gene TRBJ2-2; 8 bases agree with TRBD2. V was clipped by 11 bases and J by 4 bases; unmatched bases: 9. Germline V gene lookup returns CDR1 MDHEN and CDR2 SYDVKM. There are 14 residues in the CDR3. CDR3 sequence: CASRGGPGTGELFF. CDR3 coding DNA: TGTGCCTCTCGGGGGGGGCCTGGCACCGGGGAGCTGTTTTTT.

The chain is built from TRBV15 and TRBJ2-1, with 7 bases matching TRBD1. The CDR3 is 17 residues long. The J segment lost 4 bases and the V segment lost 5 bases, leaving 14 bases of the junction unmatched. CDR1 LNHNV and CDR2 YYDKDF come from the germline V gene (reference sequence). CDR3 protein: CATSPSRGFEGYNEQFF. In DNA, the CDR3 is TGTGCCACCAGCCCGAGCAGGGGGTTTGAGGGATACAATGAGCAGTTCTTC.

CDR3 DNA: TGTGCCAGCAGCTTGTGGAGCGGGAGTACAGATACGCAGTATTTT. It encodes CASSLWSGSTDTQYF. The chain uses TRBV7-2 and TRBJ2-3; 8 bases agree with TRBD2. Germline CDR1 is SGHTA and CDR2 is FQGNSA. With V trimmed by 3 bases and J by 3 bases, 5 bases remained unmatched. The CDR3 loop spans 15 amino acids. The whole variable domain, remainder taken from reference TRBV7-2 and TRBJ2-3, is GAGVSQSPSNKVTEKGKDVELRCDPISGHTALYWYRQSLGQGLEFLIYFQGNSAPDKSGLPSDRFSAERTGGSVSTLTIQRTQQEDSAVYLCASSLWSGSTDTQYFGPGTRLTVL.

J is TRBJ2-1 and V is TRBV6-5; the D gene is possibly TRBD2 (5 bases). Trimming shortened V by 6 bases and J by 0 bases, and 12 bases separated the two germline ends. The CDR3 runs 15 residues. Germline lookup yields CDR1 MNHEY and CDR2 SVGAGI. The DNA of the CDR3 is TGTGCCAGCAGCAAATGGACTGGCTCCTACAATGAGCAGTTCTTC. Amino acids: CASSKWTGSYNEQFF.

V usage is TRBV5-1 and J usage is TRBJ2-2, with a tentative D call TRBD1 (5 bases). CDR1 and CDR2 from the germline V gene are SGHRS and YFSETQ. V was clipped by 0 bases and J by 5 bases, with 5 bases between them. The CDR3 spans 13 residues. The CDR3 DNA reads as TGCGCCAGCAGCTTGGGACAGACCGGGGAGCTGTTTTTT. Translating gives CASSLGQTGELFF.

This chain joins TRBV30 and TRBJ1-3; D call uncertain. CDR1 and CDR2 (germline): GTSNPN, SVGIG (reference sequence). V gave up 1 base and J gave up 4 bases, with 11 bases separating them. The CDR3 has 14 amino acids. The CDR3 loop is CAWSGAPAGNTIYF. The CDR3 DNA follows: TGTGCCTGGAGTGGGGCACCGGCGGGAAACACCATATATTTT.